What follows are 23 T cell receptor beta chains derived from one specimen sequenced in a study of blood T cell repertoires in COVID-19. Profiling relied on immunoSEQ multiplex PCR, and the TCRdb table lists in-frame clones only, not all of them. The repertoire consists of over 60,000 clones, with roughly 78% occurring once and the leading ten covering 8.5% to 10%. Sequences were obtained from peripheral blood. Receptors were obtained from a human donor in a cohort sampled during active COVID-19.

The gene calls are TRBV5-4 and TRBJ2-7; 10 nucleotides agree with TRBD2. V lost 2 bases to trimming and J lost 6 bases; unmatched junction nucleotides: 11. CDR3 length: 16 residues. Germline CDR1 is SGHNT and CDR2 is YYREEE (reference sequence). Here the CDR3 DNA reads TGTGCCAGCAGCTTACAGAAAGCGGGGGGGTCTGTCGAGCAGTACTTC. Protein product: CASSLQKAGGSVEQYF.

This chain connects TRBV5-1 to TRBJ2-1; D is perhaps TRBD1 (7 bases). This CDR3 contains 13 residues. Germline V CDR1 and CDR2: SGHRS, YFSETQ. The germline V and J ends were trimmed by 3 bases and 6 bases, with 10 bases remaining between them. The CDR3 sequence: CASSYQGGNEQFF. The CDR3 DNA sequence: TGCGCCAGCAGCTATCAGGGGGGCAATGAGCAGTTCTTC. Full variable domain (missing parts from reference TRBV5-1 and TRBJ2-1): KAGVTQTPRYLIKTRGQQVTLSCSPISGHRSVSWYQQTPGQGLQFLFEYFSETQRNKGNFPGRFSGRQFSNSRSEMNVSTLELGDSALYLCASSYQGGNEQFFGPGTRLTVL.

V gene TRBV2 combines with J gene TRBJ2-3, with D possibly matching TRBD2 (6 bases). The ends were cut back, 6 bases at V and 4 bases at J, with 17 bases in the middle. The germline CDR1 and CDR2 sequences are SNHLY and FYNNEI. The CDR3 runs to 15 residues. CDR3 amino acids: CASRGTPSPADTQYF. CDR3 DNA sequence: TGTGCCAGCAGGGGGACTCCCTCCCCCGCAGATACGCAGTATTTT.

V and J are TRBV11-2 and TRBJ1-3, with no clear D. The V gene lost 6 bases and the J gene lost 4 bases, with 4 bases spanning the gap. The CDR3 has 11 amino acids. Germline assignment: CDR1 SGHAT and CDR2 FQNNGV. The CDR3 reads CASRSGNTIYF. The CDR3 region has the DNA TGTGCCAGCAGGTCAGGAAACACCATATATTTT.

The CDR3 spells CSASSSAAYEQYF. The CDR3 DNA sequence: TGCAGTGCGAGTTCTAGCGCAGCCTACGAGCAGTACTTC. The chain employs TRBV20-1 and TRBJ2-7; D possibly corresponds to TRBD2 (6 bases). Trimming cost V 6 bases and J 2 bases, with 14 bases left between them. Germline loops: CDR1 DFQATT, CDR2 SNEGSKA (reference sequence). This CDR3 is built from 13 residues.

V gene TRBV12-3 or TRBV12-4 combines with J gene TRBJ2-7, with D tentatively TRBD1 (6 bases). V was pared by 7 bases and J by 4 bases, with 14 bases between. The CDR3 consists of 13 residues. The DNA for the CDR3 is TGTGCCAGCACTTGGGGCAGGGGTTACGAGCAGTACTTC. It encodes CASTWGRGYEQYF.

This clone came up a few times. V and J are TRBV9 and TRBJ2-7; weak D call: TRBD2 (5 bases). V dropped 3 bases and J dropped 4 bases, with 11 bases sitting between them. The germline gives CDR1 SGDLS, CDR2 YYNGEE. The CDR3 is 13 amino acids. The chain's CDR3 is CASSGGGGYEQYF. The CDR3 DNA is TGTGCCAGCAGCGGGGGTGGCGGGTACGAGCAGTACTTC.

This clone was recorded a few times. J is TRBJ2-1 and V is TRBV2; no reliable D call. The V gene lost 4 bases and the J gene lost 7 bases, with 5 bases spanning the gap. This CDR3 spans 11 amino acids. CDR1 is SNHLY and CDR2 is FYNNEI in the germline V gene. CDR3 loop: CASSVLNEQFF. The CDR3 nucleotides are TGTGCCAGCAGTGTGTTAAATGAGCAGTTCTTC.

The genes are TRBV7-2 and TRBJ2-7, with 8 nucleotides matching TRBD1. The CDR3 contains 14 residues. CDR1 is SGHTA, CDR2 FQGNSA, per germline. V lost 7 bases and J lost 2; bases outside the gene matches: 7. For the CDR3, the DNA is TGTGCCAGCACCTACGACAGGGGCCCCTACGAGCAGTACTTC. Residues: CASTYDRGPYEQYF. Variable domain in full (rest from reference TRBV7-2 and TRBJ2-7): GAGVSQSPSNKVTEKGKDVELRCDPISGHTALYWYRQSLGQGLEFLIYFQGNSAPDKSGLPSDRFSAERTGGSVSTLTIQRTQQEDSAVYLCASTYDRGPYEQYFGPGTRLTVT.

This clone has more than one count but fewer than ten. The chain employs TRBV6-2 or TRBV6-3 and TRBJ2-7; 8 nucleotides align to TRBD1. The germline CDR1 and CDR2 sequences are MNHEY and SVGEGT. After removal of 6 bases from V and 1 base from J, the junction contained 2 bases not matched to a gene. The CDR3 contains 13 residues. The DNA of the CDR3 is TGTGCCAGCAGCAGGACAGGGTCCTACGAGCAGTACTTC. Its translation is CASSRTGSYEQYF.

Remarks on this clone: At one end the junction does not follow the germline gene, possibly because of a read error. The chain combines TRBV13 with TRBJ2-3; 7 bases are a match to TRBD1. There are 14 residues in the CDR3. Germline CDR1 is PRHDT and CDR2 is FYEKMQ (reference sequence). The CDR3 region has the DNA TGTGCCAGCAGCATAGGGACAGGCACAGATACGCAGTATTTT. Amino acids: CASSIGTGTDTQYF. Full variable domain (missing parts from reference TRBV13 and TRBJ2-3): AAGVIQSPRHLIKEKRETATLKCYPIPRHDTVYWYQQGPGQDPQFLISFYEKMQSDKGSIPDRFSAQQFSDYHSELNMSSLELGDSALYFCASSIGTGTDTQYFGPGTRLTVL.

This clone appeared once. V usage is TRBV7-8 and J usage is TRBJ2-1, with TRBD2 matching over 10 bases. The CDR3 is made up of 16 amino acids. Germline V gives CDR1 SGHVS, CDR2 FQNEAQ. After removal of 5 bases from V and 3 bases from J, the junction contained 7 bases not matched to a gene. The chain's CDR3 is CASSVPSGGSYNEQFF. The CDR3 DNA reads as TGTGCCAGCAGCGTACCTAGCGGGGGCAGCTACAATGAGCAGTTCTTC.

The chain employs TRBV7-9 and TRBJ2-5, with D maybe TRBD1 (5 bases). Trimming removed 1 base at V and 5 bases at J, with 17 bases between. The CDR3 contains 16 residues. Per germline, CDR1 SEHNR and CDR2 FQNEAQ (reference sequence). The CDR3 spells CASSLGDPGFRETQYF. The CDR3 bases are TGTGCCAGCAGCTTAGGAGATCCAGGGTTCAGGGAGACCCAGTACTTC.

J is TRBJ1-6 and V is TRBV27; 8 bases are shared with TRBD1. Germline V gene sequence: CDR1 MNHEY, CDR2 SMNVEV (reference sequence). V gave up 5 bases and J gave up 9 bases; unmatched junction bases: 12. The CDR3 has 16 amino acids. CDR3 DNA: TGTGCCAGCAGTCGCTACCGGACAGGGTCGGGTTCACCCCTCCACTTT. This codes for CASSRYRTGSGSPLHF.

The genes are TRBV28 and TRBJ2-6; TRBD2 agrees at 10 bases. The CDR3 has 23 amino acids. The trim removed 3 bases at V and 0 bases at J, leaving 20 bases unmatched. Germline V gene sequence: CDR1 MDHEN, CDR2 SYDVKM. DNA for the CDR3: TGTGCCAGCAGTTTGGGCCACCCCGGGACTAGCGCGTTTATTAGCTCTGGGGCCAACGTCCTGACTTTC. It translates to CASSLGHPGTSAFISSGANVLTF.

This clone appeared a few times. The rearrangement joins TRBV7-8 to TRBJ1-1; D perhaps matches TRBD1 (6 bases). CDR1 SGHVS and CDR2 FQNEAQ come from the germline V gene. V shed 1 base and J shed 11 bases, with 14 bases lying between them. This CDR3 region has 13 residues. The DNA for the CDR3 is TGTGCCAGCAGCTTAGATGACTGGACAGAGGCTTTCTTT. As protein: CASSLDDWTEAFF.

The CDR3 loop is CASSPPGQKAPLHF. Written as DNA, the CDR3 is TGTGCCAGCAGCCCCCCGGGACAGAAGGCACCCCTCCACTTT. The chain carries TRBV9 and TRBJ1-6, with 7 positions matching TRBD1. The CDR3 is 14 amino acids. J gave up 11 bases and V 4 bases, and 9 bases lay outside the gene matches. The germline V gene has CDR1 SGDLS and CDR2 YYNGEE.

This rearrangement joins TRBV7-8 to TRBJ2-7; 7 nucleotides align to TRBD1. Germline V gene lookup returns CDR1 SGHVS and CDR2 FQNEAQ. This CDR3 region has 15 residues. The ends lost 5 bases at V and 3 bases at J; junction bases unmatched: 10. This chain's CDR3 is CASSITPDRDYEQYF. The CDR3 nucleotides read TGTGCCAGCAGCATTACCCCTGACAGGGACTACGAGCAGTACTTC.

The chain recombines TRBV5-4 with TRBJ2-7; TRBD1 might be the D (6 bases). This CDR3 is 12 amino acids long. Germline CDR1 reads SGHNT; CDR2 reads YYREEE (reference sequence). The V and J ends lost 4 bases and 3 bases respectively, with 8 bases between them. CDR3 sequence (DNA): TGTGCCAGCAGCAAGGACAGCTACGAGCAGTACTTC. It encodes CASSKDSYEQYF.

Remarks on this clone: The sample contains more than one DNA sequence encoding this CDR3. V is TRBV5-6 and J is TRBJ2-7, with D unclear. V shed 3 bases and J shed 3 bases, with 4 bases lying between them. Germline V gene lookup returns CDR1 SGHDT and CDR2 YYEEEE. This CDR3 region has 11 residues. CDR3 in DNA: TGTGCCAGCAGCTCTTTCTACGAGCAGTACTTC. Translated, it gives CASSSFYEQYF.

The chain has TRBV9 and TRBJ1-6, with TRBD1 matching over 7 bases. The CDR3 extends over 15 amino acids. The trim removed 1 base at V and 7 bases at J, leaving 5 bases unmatched. Looked up from germline, CDR1 is SGDLS and CDR2 is YYNGEE. CDR3 amino acids: CASSVRDRQNSPLHF. CDR3 nucleotides: TGTGCCAGCAGCGTACGGGACAGACAAAATTCACCCCTCCACTTT.

This CDR3 reads CASSDKTSGIGTYEQYF. The DNA of the CDR3 is TGTGCCAGCAGTGACAAGACTAGCGGGATTGGGACCTACGAGCAGTACTTC. This chain uses TRBV6-4 with TRBJ2-7; 11 nucleotides line up with TRBD2. Germline V gene data show CDR1 as MRHNA and CDR2 as SNTAGT. The V and J ends lost 2 bases and 2 bases, in that order; junction bases with no gene match: 8. There are 17 residues in the CDR3.

V usage is TRBV4-3 and J usage is TRBJ2-3, with 10 bases lining up with TRBD1. This CDR3 has 15 amino acids. With V trimmed by 4 bases and J by 2 bases, 3 bases remained unmatched. Germline V gene sequence: CDR1 LGHNA, CDR2 YSLEER. The DNA of the CDR3 is TGCGCCAGCAGCCGGGGACAGGGGTACACAGATACGCAGTATTTT. Its translation is CASSRGQGYTDTQYF.